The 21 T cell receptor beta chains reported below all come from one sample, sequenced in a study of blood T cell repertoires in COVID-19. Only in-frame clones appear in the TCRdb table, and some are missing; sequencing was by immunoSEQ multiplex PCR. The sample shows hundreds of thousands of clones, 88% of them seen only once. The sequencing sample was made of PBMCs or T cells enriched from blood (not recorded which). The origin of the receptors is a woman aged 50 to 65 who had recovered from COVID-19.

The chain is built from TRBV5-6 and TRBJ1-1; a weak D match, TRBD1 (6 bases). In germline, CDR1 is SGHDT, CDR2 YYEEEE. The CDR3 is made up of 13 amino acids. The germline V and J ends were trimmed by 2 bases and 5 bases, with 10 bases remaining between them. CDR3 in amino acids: CASSLRGLTEAFF. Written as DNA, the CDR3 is TGTGCCAGCAGCTTAAGGGGGTTGACTGAAGCTTTCTTT.

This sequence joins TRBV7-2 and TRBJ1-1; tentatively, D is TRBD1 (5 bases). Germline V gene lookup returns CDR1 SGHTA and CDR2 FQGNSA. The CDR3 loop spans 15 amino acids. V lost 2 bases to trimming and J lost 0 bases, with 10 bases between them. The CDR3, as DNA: TGTGCCAGCAGCTTATTGGGGCTTGTGAACACTGAAGCTTTCTTT. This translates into CASSLLGLVNTEAFF.

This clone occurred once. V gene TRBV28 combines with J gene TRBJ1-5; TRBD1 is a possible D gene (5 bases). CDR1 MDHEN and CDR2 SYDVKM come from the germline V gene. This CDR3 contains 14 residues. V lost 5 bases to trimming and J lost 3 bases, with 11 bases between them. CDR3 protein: CASSQDRVNQPQHF. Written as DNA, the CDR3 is TGTGCCAGCAGTCAAGACAGAGTCAATCAGCCCCAGCATTTT.

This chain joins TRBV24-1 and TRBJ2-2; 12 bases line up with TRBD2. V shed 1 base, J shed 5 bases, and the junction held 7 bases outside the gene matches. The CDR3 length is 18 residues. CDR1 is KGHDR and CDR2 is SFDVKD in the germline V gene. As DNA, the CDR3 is TGTGCCACCAGTGATTTCCCCCGGACTAGCGGGAATACCGGGGAGCTGTTTTTT. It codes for CATSDFPRTSGNTGELFF.

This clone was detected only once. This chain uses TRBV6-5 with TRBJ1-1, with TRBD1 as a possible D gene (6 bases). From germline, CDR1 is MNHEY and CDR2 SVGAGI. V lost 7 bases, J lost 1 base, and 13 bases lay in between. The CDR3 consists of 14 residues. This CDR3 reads CASMSWGPNTEAFF. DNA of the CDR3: TGTGCCAGCATGAGTTGGGGGCCGAACACTGAAGCTTTCTTT.

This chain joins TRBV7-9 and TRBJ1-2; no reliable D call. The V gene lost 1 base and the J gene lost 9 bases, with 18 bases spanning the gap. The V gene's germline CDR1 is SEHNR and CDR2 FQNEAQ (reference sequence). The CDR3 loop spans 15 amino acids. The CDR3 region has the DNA TGTGCCAGCAGCTTAGGGAGAGGGCCGTTCGTACGCTACACCTTC. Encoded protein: CASSLGRGPFVRYTF.

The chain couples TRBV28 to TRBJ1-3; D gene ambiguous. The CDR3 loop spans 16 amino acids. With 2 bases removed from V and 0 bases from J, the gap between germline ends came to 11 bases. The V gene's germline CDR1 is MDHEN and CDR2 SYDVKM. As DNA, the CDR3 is TGTGCCAGCAGTTTAATCCTCAAGAGCTCTGGAAACACCATATATTTT. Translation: CASSLILKSSGNTIYF. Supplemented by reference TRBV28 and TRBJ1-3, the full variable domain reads DVKVTQSSRYLVKRTGEKVFLECVQDMDHENMFWYRQDPGLGLRLIYFSYDVKMKEKGDIPEGYSVSREKKERFSLILESASTNQTSMYLCASSLILKSSGNTIYFGEGSWLTVV.

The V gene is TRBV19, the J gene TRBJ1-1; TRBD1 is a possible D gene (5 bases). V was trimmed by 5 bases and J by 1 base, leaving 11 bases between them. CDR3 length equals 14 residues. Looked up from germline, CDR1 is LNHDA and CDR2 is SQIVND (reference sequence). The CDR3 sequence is CASSGTLRNTEAFF. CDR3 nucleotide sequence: TGTGCCAGTAGTGGGACTCTACGGAACACTGAAGCTTTCTTT.

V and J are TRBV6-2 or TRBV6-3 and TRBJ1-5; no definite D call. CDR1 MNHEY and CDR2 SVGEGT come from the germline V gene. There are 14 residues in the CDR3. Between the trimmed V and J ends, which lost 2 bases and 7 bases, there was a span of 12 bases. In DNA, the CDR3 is TGTGCCAGCAGTTACGGTCGGGGTTTACAGCCCCAGCATTTT. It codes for CASSYGRGLQPQHF.

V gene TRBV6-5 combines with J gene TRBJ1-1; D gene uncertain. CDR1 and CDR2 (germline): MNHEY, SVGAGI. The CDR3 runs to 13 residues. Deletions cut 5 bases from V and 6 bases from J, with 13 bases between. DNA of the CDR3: TGTGCCAGCAGTACTTCCAATCCGGCTGAAGCTTTCTTT. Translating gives CASSTSNPAEAFF.

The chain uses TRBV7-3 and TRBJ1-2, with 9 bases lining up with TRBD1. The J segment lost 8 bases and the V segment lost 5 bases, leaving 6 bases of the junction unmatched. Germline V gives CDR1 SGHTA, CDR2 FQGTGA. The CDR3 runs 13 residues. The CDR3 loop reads CASSVQGARGYTF. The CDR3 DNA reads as TGTGCCAGCAGCGTACAGGGGGCACGCGGCTACACCTTC.

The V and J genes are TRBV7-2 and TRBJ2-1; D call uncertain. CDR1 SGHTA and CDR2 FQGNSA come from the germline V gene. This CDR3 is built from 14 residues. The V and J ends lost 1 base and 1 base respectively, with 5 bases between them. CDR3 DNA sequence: TGTGCCAGCAGCTTAGTCGGTTCCTACAATGAGCAGTTCTTC. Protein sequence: CASSLVGSYNEQFF.

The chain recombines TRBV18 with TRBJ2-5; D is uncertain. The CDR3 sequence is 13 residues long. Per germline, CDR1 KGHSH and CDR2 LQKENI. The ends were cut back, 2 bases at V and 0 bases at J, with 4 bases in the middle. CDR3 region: CASSPSYQETQYF. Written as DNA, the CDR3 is TGTGCCAGCTCACCAAGCTACCAAGAGACCCAGTACTTC.

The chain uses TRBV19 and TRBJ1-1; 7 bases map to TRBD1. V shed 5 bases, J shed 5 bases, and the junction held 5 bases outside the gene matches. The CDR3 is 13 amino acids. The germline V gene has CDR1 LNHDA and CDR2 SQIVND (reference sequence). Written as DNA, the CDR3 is TGTGCCAGTAGTTCCGCAGGGGGGACTGAAGCTTTCTTT. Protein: CASSSAGGTEAFF. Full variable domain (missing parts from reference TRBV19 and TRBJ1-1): DGGITQSPKYLFRKEGQNVTLSCEQNLNHDAMYWYRQDPGQGLRLIYYSQIVNDFQKGDIAEGYSVSREKKESFPLTVTSAQKNPTAFYLCASSSAGGTEAFFGQGTRLTVV.

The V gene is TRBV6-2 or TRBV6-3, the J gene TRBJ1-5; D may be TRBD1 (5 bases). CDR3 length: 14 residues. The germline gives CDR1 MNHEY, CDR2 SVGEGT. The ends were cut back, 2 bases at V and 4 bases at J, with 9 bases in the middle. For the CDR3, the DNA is TGTGCCAGCAGTTACACCAGGGAAAATCAGCCCCAGCATTTT. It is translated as CASSYTRENQPQHF.

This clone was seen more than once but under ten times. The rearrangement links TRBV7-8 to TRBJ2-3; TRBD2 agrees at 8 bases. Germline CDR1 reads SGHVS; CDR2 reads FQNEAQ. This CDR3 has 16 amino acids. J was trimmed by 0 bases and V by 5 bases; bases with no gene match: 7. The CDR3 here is CASSPRPSGSTDTQYF. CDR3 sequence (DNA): TGTGCCAGCAGCCCCCGCCCTAGCGGGAGCACAGATACGCAGTATTTT.

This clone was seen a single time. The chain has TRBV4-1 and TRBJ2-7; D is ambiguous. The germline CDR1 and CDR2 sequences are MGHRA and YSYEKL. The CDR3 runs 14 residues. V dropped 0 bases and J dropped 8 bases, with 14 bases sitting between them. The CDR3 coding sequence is TGCGCCAGCAGCCAAGAAAAGGCTAGTCCACAGCAGTACTTC. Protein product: CASSQEKASPQQYF.

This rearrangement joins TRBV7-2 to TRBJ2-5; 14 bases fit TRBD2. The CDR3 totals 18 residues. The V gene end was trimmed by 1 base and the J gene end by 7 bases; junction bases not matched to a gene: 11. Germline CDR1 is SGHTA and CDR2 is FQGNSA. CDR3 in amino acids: CASSLGPTSGRAGGTQYF. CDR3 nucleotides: TGTGCCAGCAGCTTAGGTCCGACTAGCGGGAGGGCAGGGGGGACCCAGTACTTC. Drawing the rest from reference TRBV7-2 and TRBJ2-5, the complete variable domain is GAGVSQSPSNKVTEKGKDVELRCDPISGHTALYWYRQSLGQGLEFLIYFQGNSAPDKSGLPSDRFSAERTGGSVSTLTIQRTQQEDSAVYLCASSLGPTSGRAGGTQYFGPGTRLLVL.

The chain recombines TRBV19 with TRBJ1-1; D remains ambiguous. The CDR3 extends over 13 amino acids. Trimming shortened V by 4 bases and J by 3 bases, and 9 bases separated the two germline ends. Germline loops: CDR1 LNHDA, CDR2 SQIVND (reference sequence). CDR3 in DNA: TGTGCCAGTAGTAATAAGGGAGACACTGAAGCTTTCTTT. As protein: CASSNKGDTEAFF.

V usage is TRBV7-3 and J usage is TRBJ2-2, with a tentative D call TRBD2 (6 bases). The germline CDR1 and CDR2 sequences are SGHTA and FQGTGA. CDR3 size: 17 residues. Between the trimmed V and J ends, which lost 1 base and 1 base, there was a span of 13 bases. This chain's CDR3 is CASSLRREGRNTGELFF. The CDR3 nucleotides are TGTGCCAGCAGCTTAAGGCGGGAAGGAAGGAACACCGGGGAGCTGTTTTTT. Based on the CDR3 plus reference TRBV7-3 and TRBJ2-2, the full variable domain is GAGVSQTPSNKVTEKGKYVELRCDPISGHTALYWYRQSLGQGPEFLIYFQGTGAADDSGLPNDRFFAVRPEGSVSTLKIQRTERGDSAVYLCASSLRREGRNTGELFFGEGSRLTVL.

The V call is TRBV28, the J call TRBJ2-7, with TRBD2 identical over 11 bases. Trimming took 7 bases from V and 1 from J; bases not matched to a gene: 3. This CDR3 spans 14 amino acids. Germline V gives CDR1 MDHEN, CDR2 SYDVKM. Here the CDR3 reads CASKTSGSSYEQYF. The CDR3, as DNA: TGTGCCAGCAAAACTAGCGGGAGTTCCTACGAGCAGTACTTC.